Listed below are T cell receptor beta chains from one sample, sequenced in a study of shared clonotypes between healthy human individuals. Generated by immunoSEQ multiplex PCR, the TCRdb table keeps only in-frame clones and is missing some. The repertoire includes about 2.3 million clones, more than 85% of them detected once, and 0.39% sits in the top ten. Specimen: naive CD4+ T cells from PBMCs. Receptor source: a man between 18 and 29 years old in good health. Some clones in this sample may be carry-over from other donors' samples. The CDR3 runs from the conserved cysteine through the conserved F or W. D genes are given only for firm matches. Only part of the rows carry a size: once, few, many, or a class if the clone is expanded.

j_call: TRBJ1-1; v_call: TRBV7-3; clone_size: once; d_call: TRBD1; cdr3_aa: CASSLQGGTEAFF; cdr3_nt: TGTGCCAGCAGCCTACAGGGGGGAACTGAAGCTTTCTTT
j_call: TRBJ2-5; v_call: TRBV5-5; clone_size: -; d_call: -; cdr3_aa: CASSLRPGEVETQYF; cdr3_nt: TGTGCCAGCAGCTTGAGACCAGGGGAGGTGGAGACCCAGTACTTC
j_call: TRBJ2-1; v_call: TRBV11-3; clone_size: -; d_call: TRBD1; cdr3_aa: CASSRGTGGRQWEQFF; cdr3_nt: TGTGCCAGCAGCCGAGGGACAGGGGGACGACAATGGGAGCAGTTCTTC
j_call: TRBJ2-7; v_call: TRBV6-6; clone_size: -; d_call: -; cdr3_aa: CASSYSSIQQYF; cdr3_nt: TGTGCCAGCAGTTACTCGTCCATACAGCAGTACTTC
j_call: TRBJ2-2; v_call: TRBV6-5; clone_size: -; d_call: TRBD1; cdr3_aa: CASSYQTGRNTGELFF; cdr3_nt: TGTGCCAGCAGCTACCAGACAGGGAGAAACACCGGGGAGCTGTTTTTT
j_call: TRBJ2-2; v_call: TRBV5-1; clone_size: -; d_call: TRBD2; cdr3_aa: CASRTGLAGEDGELFF; cdr3_nt: TGCGCCAGCAGAACGGGACTAGCGGGAGAGGACGGGGAGCTGTTTTTT
j_call: TRBJ2-2; v_call: TRBV4-2; clone_size: few; d_call: -; cdr3_aa: CASSPGTLNTGELFF; cdr3_nt: TGTGCCAGCAGCCCCGGGACTCTGAACACCGGGGAGCTGTTTTTT
j_call: TRBJ2-5; v_call: TRBV5-6; clone_size: -; d_call: -; cdr3_aa: CASSLAHQVIPRAEETQYF; cdr3_nt: TGTGCCAGCAGCTTGGCTCACCAGGTGATCCCCAGGGCTGAAGAGACCCAGTACTTC
j_call: TRBJ2-1; v_call: TRBV5-6; clone_size: -; d_call: -; cdr3_aa: CASSLGGLTGNEQFF; cdr3_nt: TGTGCCAGCAGCTTGGGTGGCCTGACGGGGAATGAGCAGTTCTTC
j_call: TRBJ2-3; v_call: TRBV6-1; clone_size: -; d_call: -; cdr3_aa: CASSPDRTSTDTQYF; cdr3_nt: TGTGCCAGCAGCCCGGACAGAACTAGCACAGATACGCAGTATTTT
j_call: TRBJ1-2; v_call: TRBV6-6; clone_size: -; d_call: -; cdr3_aa: CASSYSSGGYTF; cdr3_nt: TGTGCCAGCAGTTACAGTTCGGGGGGCTACACCTTC
j_call: TRBJ1-4; v_call: TRBV9; clone_size: -; d_call: -; cdr3_aa: CASSVGIGEKLFF; cdr3_nt: TGTGCCAGCAGCGTAGGGATTGGGGAAAAACTGTTTTTT
j_call: TRBJ2-1; v_call: TRBV5-1; clone_size: -; d_call: TRBD1; cdr3_aa: CASSARPGQGINEQFF; cdr3_nt: TGCGCCAGCAGCGCAAGGCCGGGACAGGGAATCAATGAGCAGTTCTTC
j_call: TRBJ2-5; v_call: TRBV18; clone_size: -; d_call: TRBD1; cdr3_aa: CASSNWDSQETQYF; cdr3_nt: TGTGCCAGCTCAAACTGGGACAGCCAAGAGACCCAGTACTTC
j_call: TRBJ2-3; v_call: TRBV14; clone_size: -; d_call: TRBD2; cdr3_aa: CASSLAGSDTQYF; cdr3_nt: TGTGCCAGCAGCCTAGCGGGATCGGATACGCAGTATTTT
j_call: TRBJ2-1; v_call: TRBV28; clone_size: -; d_call: TRBD2; cdr3_aa: CSVSGTYNEQFF; cdr3_nt: TGCTCGGTCAGCGGGACCTACAATGAGCAGTTCTTC
j_call: TRBJ2-3; v_call: TRBV2; clone_size: -; d_call: -; cdr3_aa: CASGGTASTDTQYF; cdr3_nt: TGTGCCAGCGGGGGGACCGCTAGCACAGATACGCAGTATTTT
j_call: TRBJ2-7; v_call: TRBV13; clone_size: -; d_call: -; cdr3_aa: CASSLALPNEQYF; cdr3_nt: TGTGCCAGCAGCTTAGCCTTACCGAACGAGCAGTACTTC
j_call: TRBJ1-2; v_call: TRBV5-1; clone_size: -; d_call: TRBD1; cdr3_aa: CASSPLTGAAGYTF; cdr3_nt: TGCGCCAGCAGCCCTCTGACAGGGGCAGCCGGCTACACCTTC
j_call: TRBJ1-5; v_call: TRBV19; clone_size: -; d_call: TRBD1; cdr3_aa: CASTRDSSNQPQHF; cdr3_nt: TGTGCCAGTACTAGGGACAGTAGCAATCAGCCCCAGCATTTT
j_call: TRBJ1-2; v_call: TRBV11-2; clone_size: -; d_call: -; cdr3_aa: CASSLVSAGYHGYTF; cdr3_nt: TGTGCCAGCAGCTTAGTCTCCGCAGGGTACCATGGCTACACCTTC
j_call: TRBJ1-2; v_call: TRBV28; clone_size: -; d_call: -; cdr3_aa: CASSMQGSGAHGYTF; cdr3_nt: TGTGCCAGCAGTATGCAGGGATCTGGGGCCCATGGCTACACCTTC
j_call: TRBJ1-5; v_call: TRBV28; clone_size: once; d_call: -; cdr3_aa: CASSLSEGYQPQHF; cdr3_nt: TGTGCCAGCAGTTTATCGGAGGGGTATCAGCCCCAGCATTTT
j_call: TRBJ1-2; v_call: TRBV28; clone_size: -; d_call: -; cdr3_aa: CASSSTSMAWYGYTF; cdr3_nt: TGTGCCAGCAGTTCGACTAGCATGGCATGGTATGGCTACACCTTC
j_call: TRBJ2-1; v_call: TRBV6-6; clone_size: -; d_call: TRBD1; cdr3_aa: CASSLRDRGINEQFF; cdr3_nt: TGTGCCAGCAGTCTCCGGGACAGGGGGATTAATGAGCAGTTCTTC
j_call: TRBJ2-3; v_call: TRBV7-9; clone_size: -; d_call: -; cdr3_aa: CASSRTRGLGEQTDTQYF; cdr3_nt: TGTGCCAGCAGCCGCACCCGGGGGCTAGGGGAACAAACAGATACGCAGTATTTT
j_call: TRBJ2-2; v_call: TRBV6-1; clone_size: -; d_call: -; cdr3_aa: CASSYQSNTGELFF; cdr3_nt: TGTGCCAGCAGCTATCAATCGAACACCGGGGAGCTGTTTTTT
j_call: TRBJ2-7; v_call: TRBV5-1; clone_size: -; d_call: -; cdr3_aa: CASSPRGRSDEQYF; cdr3_nt: TGCGCCAGCAGCCCTAGGGGGAGGTCGGACGAGCAGTACTTC
j_call: TRBJ2-1; v_call: TRBV7-2; clone_size: -; d_call: TRBD2; cdr3_aa: CASSKLAGASEQFF; cdr3_nt: TGTGCCAGCAGCAAACTAGCGGGAGCCTCTGAGCAGTTCTTC
j_call: TRBJ2-7; v_call: TRBV7-2; clone_size: -; d_call: -; cdr3_aa: CASSLAVRAGEQYF; cdr3_nt: TGTGCCAGCAGCTTAGCGGTCAGGGCTGGTGAGCAGTACTTC
j_call: TRBJ2-3; v_call: TRBV28; clone_size: once; d_call: -; cdr3_aa: CASSYRSDTQYF; cdr3_nt: TGTGCCAGCAGTTACCGGTCAGATACGCAGTATTTT
j_call: TRBJ2-1; v_call: TRBV9; clone_size: -; d_call: -; cdr3_aa: CASSRGPMDEQFF; cdr3_nt: TGTGCCAGCAGCAGAGGACCCATGGATGAGCAGTTCTTC
j_call: TRBJ2-1; v_call: TRBV7-3; clone_size: -; d_call: -; cdr3_aa: CASSSTGGRGEEQFF; cdr3_nt: TGTGCCAGCAGCTCCACGGGAGGCAGGGGGGAGGAGCAGTTCTTC
j_call: TRBJ2-7; v_call: TRBV5-1; clone_size: once; d_call: TRBD1; cdr3_aa: CASSLGGTGAREQYF; cdr3_nt: TGCGCCAGCAGCCTGGGAGGGACAGGGGCTCGCGAGCAGTACTTC
j_call: TRBJ1-4; v_call: TRBV7-3; clone_size: -; d_call: TRBD1; cdr3_aa: CASSLGGQAGEKLFF; cdr3_nt: TGTGCCAGCAGCTTAGGGGGACAGGCCGGGGAAAAACTGTTTTTT
j_call: TRBJ2-3; v_call: TRBV9; clone_size: -; d_call: -; cdr3_aa: CASSDGGPRLSDTQYF; cdr3_nt: TGTGCCAGCAGCGACGGAGGGCCTCGTCTGTCGGATACGCAGTATTTT
j_call: TRBJ2-1; v_call: TRBV5-6; clone_size: -; d_call: TRBD2; cdr3_aa: CASSRRGSGRAGEQFF; cdr3_nt: TGTGCCAGCAGCCGTAGGGGTAGCGGGAGGGCGGGTGAGCAGTTCTTC
j_call: TRBJ2-5; v_call: TRBV19; clone_size: once; d_call: -; cdr3_aa: CASSTYSRRETQYF; cdr3_nt: TGTGCCAGTAGTACATACTCAAGACGAGAGACCCAGTACTTC
j_call: TRBJ1-1; v_call: TRBV6-1; clone_size: -; d_call: -; cdr3_aa: CASAEWTEAFF; cdr3_nt: TGTGCCAGCGCCGAGTGGACTGAAGCTTTCTTT
j_call: TRBJ1-5; v_call: TRBV15; clone_size: -; d_call: -; cdr3_aa: CATSRDPGNDQPQHF; cdr3_nt: TGTGCCACCAGCAGAGATCCAGGGAATGATCAGCCCCAGCATTTT
j_call: TRBJ1-3; v_call: TRBV4-3; clone_size: -; d_call: -; cdr3_aa: CASSQEIRGLRVDTIYF; cdr3_nt: TGCGCCAGCAGCCAAGAGATTCGTGGGCTTAGGGTCGACACCATATATTTT
j_call: TRBJ1-1; v_call: TRBV30; clone_size: -; d_call: -; cdr3_aa: CAWSVGADGNEAFF; cdr3_nt: TGTGCCTGGAGTGTTGGGGCCGACGGAAACGAAGCTTTCTTT
j_call: TRBJ1-3; v_call: TRBV29-1; clone_size: once; d_call: -; cdr3_aa: CSVGYVSAVSGNTIYF; cdr3_nt: TGCAGCGTTGGGTACGTGTCGGCAGTTTCTGGAAACACCATATATTTT
j_call: TRBJ1-1; v_call: TRBV30; clone_size: -; d_call: -; cdr3_aa: CAWSASVAGEAFF; cdr3_nt: TGTGCCTGGAGTGCGTCCGTGGCAGGGGAAGCTTTCTTT
j_call: TRBJ2-7; v_call: TRBV6-1; clone_size: -; d_call: -; cdr3_aa: CASSEDVYSEQYF; cdr3_nt: TGTGCCAGCAGTGAAGATGTGTATTCCGAGCAGTACTTC
j_call: TRBJ1-1; v_call: TRBV29-1; clone_size: -; d_call: -; cdr3_aa: CSVEDLPNTEAFF; cdr3_nt: TGCAGCGTTGAAGATCTACCAAACACTGAAGCTTTCTTT
j_call: TRBJ2-3; v_call: TRBV5-4; clone_size: -; d_call: TRBD2; cdr3_aa: CASSMGLAGSTDTQYF; cdr3_nt: TGTGCCAGCAGCATGGGACTAGCGGGCTCCACAGATACGCAGTATTTT
j_call: TRBJ2-3; v_call: TRBV7-4; clone_size: -; d_call: TRBD2; cdr3_aa: CASSLRTSGRYTQYF; cdr3_nt: TGTGCCAGCAGCTTGCGGACTAGCGGGAGATATACGCAGTATTTT
j_call: TRBJ2-5; v_call: TRBV19; clone_size: -; d_call: TRBD1; cdr3_aa: CASSLRGQWETQYF; cdr3_nt: TGTGCCAGTAGCCTGAGGGGGCAGTGGGAGACCCAGTACTTC